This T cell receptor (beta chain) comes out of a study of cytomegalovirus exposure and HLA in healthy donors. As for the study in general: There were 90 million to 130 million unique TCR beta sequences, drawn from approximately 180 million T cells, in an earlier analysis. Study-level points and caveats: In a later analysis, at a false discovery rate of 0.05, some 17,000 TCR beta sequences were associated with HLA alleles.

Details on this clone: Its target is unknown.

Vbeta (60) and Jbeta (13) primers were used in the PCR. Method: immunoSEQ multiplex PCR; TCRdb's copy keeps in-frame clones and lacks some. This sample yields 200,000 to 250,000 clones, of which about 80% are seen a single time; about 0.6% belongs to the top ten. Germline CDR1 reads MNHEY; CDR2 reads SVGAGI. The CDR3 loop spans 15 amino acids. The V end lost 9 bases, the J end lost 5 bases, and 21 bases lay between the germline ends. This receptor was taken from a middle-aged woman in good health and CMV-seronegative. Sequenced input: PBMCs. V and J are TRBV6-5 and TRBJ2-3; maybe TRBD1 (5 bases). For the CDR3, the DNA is TGTGCCAGTACCCGAGGACAACTCCTTGGAGATACGCAGTATTTT. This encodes CASTRGQLLGDTQYF.